This T cell receptor (beta chain) was sequenced for a study of CD8 T cells in ankylosing spondylitis. TCRdb reanalysed the 5' RACE reads using MiXCR and keeps one entry per CDR3 protein. The sample shows 200,000 or so distinct CDR3 sequences, around 13% of them seen only once. This CDR3 spans 15 amino acids. The germline V gene encodes CDR1 SQVTM and CDR2 ANQGSEA. The germline V and J ends were trimmed by 4 bases and 1 base, with 16 bases remaining between them. This clonotype was detected ten times or more. What it binds is not known. Study findings and constraints: Reportedly, disease-linked clones are significantly enriched in ankylosing spondylitis patients' matched synovial fluid.

The sequence was collected from a female donor with ankylosing spondylitis or in good health (not recorded which). Sequences were obtained from blood, either unsorted or a sorted T cell fraction (not recorded which). The chain carries TRBV29-1 and TRBJ1-1, with D perhaps matching TRBD1 (6 bases). The CDR3 region has the DNA TGCAGCGTTGTGGGGGCGAGCAGGGGGAACACTGAAGCTTTCTTT. Translated, it gives CSVVGASRGNTEAFF.